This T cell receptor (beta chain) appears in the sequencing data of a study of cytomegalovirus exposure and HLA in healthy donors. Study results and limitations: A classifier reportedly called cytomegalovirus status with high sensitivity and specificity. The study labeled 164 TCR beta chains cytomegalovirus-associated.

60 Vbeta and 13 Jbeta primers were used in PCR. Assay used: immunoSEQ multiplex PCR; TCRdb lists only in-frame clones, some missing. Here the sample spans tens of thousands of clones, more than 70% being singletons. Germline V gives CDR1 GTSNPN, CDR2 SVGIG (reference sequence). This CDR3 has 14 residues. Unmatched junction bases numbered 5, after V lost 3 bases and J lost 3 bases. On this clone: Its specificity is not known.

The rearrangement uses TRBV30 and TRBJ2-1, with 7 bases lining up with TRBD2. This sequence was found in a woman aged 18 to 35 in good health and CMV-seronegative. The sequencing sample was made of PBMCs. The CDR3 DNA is TGTGCCTGGAGGCTTAGCGGGCGCTACAATGAGCAGTTCTTC. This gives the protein CAWRLSGRYNEQFF.